This T cell receptor beta chain was sequenced in a study of pediatric ulcerative colitis. Rectal tissue came from one to two pinch biopsies taken at colonoscopy. V trimming: 1 base; J trimming: 8 bases; junction bases outside the gene matches: 11. CDR3 length equals 17 residues. The germline V gene has CDR1 LGHNA and CDR2 YNFKEQ. Method: immunoSEQ multiplex PCR; TCRdb's copy keeps in-frame clones and lacks some. The sample lists about 35,000 clones, about 81% occurring once. The sequenced material came from gut tissue. The chain combines TRBV4-2 with TRBJ1-4; 9 bases map to TRBD1. The receptor's source is a boy younger than 18 with mild ulcerative colitis. The CDR3, as DNA: TGTGCCAGCAGCCAAGGCCCCGGGACAGGGATTCGAGAAAAACTGTTTTTT. This translates into CASSQGPGTGIREKLFF.